These 24 T cell receptor beta chains were all obtained from the same sample, sequenced in a study of T-cell reconstitution after alpha-beta-depleted transplantation in children. Preparation of the TCRbeta library was carried out with unique molecular identifiers. TCRdb re-derived calls from the PCR reads in MiXCR, one entry per CDR3 protein. Of 500,000 to 600,000 distinct CDR3 sequences listed, over 25% are singletons. The sample here was PBMCs from the stem cell graft donor, taken from the stem cell graft. The receptors here all came from a human donor who donated a stem cell graft to a child with aplastic anemia.

The chain joins TRBV5-6 to TRBJ1-5; possibly TRBD1 for D (5 bases). The germline V and J ends were trimmed by 2 bases and 0 bases, with 15 bases remaining between them. This CDR3 region has 17 residues. Germline-derived CDR1 and CDR2 are SGHDT and YYEEEE. The CDR3 region has the DNA TGTGCCAGCAGCTTCGCCGGGGCTCCCTATAGCAATCAGCCCCAGCATTTT. This encodes CASSFAGAPYSNQPQHF.

This sequence joins TRBV10-1 and TRBJ2-1; TRBD2 aligns across 8 bases. The CDR3 extends over 18 amino acids. Germline CDR1 WNHNN, CDR2 SYGVQD (reference sequence). Unmatched junction bases numbered 15, after V lost 3 bases and J lost 5 bases. DNA of the CDR3: TGCGCCAGCAGTGAATCGGCGCTAGCGGGCGGGATAAACAATGAGCAGTTCTTC. Encoded protein: CASSESALAGGINNEQFF.

This clonotype has more than one count but fewer than ten. The chain combines TRBV7-3 with TRBJ2-7; D is undetermined. The germline gives CDR1 SGHTA, CDR2 FQGTGA. The CDR3 is 14 amino acids. V was cut by 1 base and J by 3 bases, with 10 bases left in between. In nucleotides, the CDR3 is TGTGCCAGCAGCTTAAACGCGAACGACTACGAGCAGTACTTC. Protein: CASSLNANDYEQYF.

This chain connects TRBV13 to TRBJ2-5; possibly TRBD2 for D (5 bases). V was pared by 5 bases and J by 2 bases, with 18 bases between. The germline CDR1 and CDR2 sequences are PRHDT and FYEKMQ (reference sequence). The CDR3 covers 16 residues. This chain's CDR3 is CASSPSITGTQETQYF. CDR3 DNA: TGTGCCAGCAGCCCCTCGATAACGGGAACGCAAGAGACCCAGTACTTC.

This clonotype has a handful of counts. The rearrangement joins TRBV10-3 to TRBJ2-1; TRBD2 agrees at 9 bases. CDR1 is ENHRY, CDR2 SYGVKD, per germline. After removal of 0 bases from V and 4 bases from J, the junction contained 4 bases not matched to a gene. This CDR3 contains 16 residues. The DNA for the CDR3 is TGTGCCATCAGTGAGTCCCTAGCGGGGACGTACAATGAGCAGTTCTTC. This encodes CAISESLAGTYNEQFF.

The chain uses TRBV27 and TRBJ1-1, with a tentative D call TRBD1 (6 bases). This CDR3 contains 16 residues. Per germline, CDR1 MNHEY and CDR2 SMNVEV (reference sequence). Trimming shortened V by 4 bases and J by 6 bases, and 21 bases separated the two germline ends. CDR3 coding DNA: TGTGCCAGCAGTTCAAAACAGGGAAGGGGTGGGGCTGAAGCTTTCTTT. Amino acids: CASSSKQGRGGAEAFF.

The V and J genes are TRBV7-9 and TRBJ2-1; D tentatively reads TRBD1 or TRBD2 (7 bases each). Trimming left V 5 bases short and J 8 bases short, with 25 bases between. The germline gives CDR1 SEHNR, CDR2 FQNEAQ (reference sequence). The CDR3 loop spans 17 amino acids. In DNA, the CDR3 is TGTGCCAGCAGCCGCCTGGGGGGGCAGGGGGGTTTTTATGAGCAGTTCTTC. This gives the protein CASSRLGGQGGFYEQFF.

V and J are TRBV30 and TRBJ2-5, with D perhaps matching TRBD1 or TRBD2 (5 bases each). Germline V lookup: CDR1 GTSNPN, CDR2 SVGIG (reference sequence). The V and J ends lost 5 bases and 4 bases respectively, with 20 bases between them. This CDR3 contains 15 residues. CDR3 protein: CAWGGAAAGRETQYF. As DNA, the CDR3 is TGTGCCTGGGGGGGTGCGGCGGCAGGTAGAGAGACCCAGTACTTC.

The V and J genes are TRBV12-3 or TRBV12-4 and TRBJ2-3; either TRBD1 or TRBD2 may supply D (5 bases each). The CDR3 has 14 residues. The ends were cut back, 4 bases at V and 11 bases at J, with 19 bases in the middle. CDR3 loop: CASSWDGRASGQYF. As DNA, the CDR3 is TGTGCCAGCAGTTGGGACGGTCGGGCCTCCGGGCAGTATTTT.

This chain uses TRBV7-2 with TRBJ1-2, with a tentative D call TRBD1 (5 bases). The V end lost 1 base, the J end lost 4 bases, and 16 bases lay between the germline ends. Germline CDR1 SGHTA, CDR2 FQGNSA. This CDR3 spans 16 amino acids. CDR3 sequence (DNA): TGTGCCAGCAGCTTAGGGATGGGAACAGGTGGCTATGGCTACACCTTC. This codes for CASSLGMGTGGYGYTF.

This clonotype turned up a few times. This chain connects TRBV5-1 to TRBJ2-5; D is unresolved. V shed 3 bases and J shed 4 bases, with 13 bases lying between them. This CDR3 comprises 14 residues. Germline V gene data show CDR1 as SGHRS and CDR2 as YFSETQ. DNA for the CDR3: TGCGCCAGCAGCTCCCCCGAGGTCCTAGAGACCCAGTACTTC. It codes for CASSSPEVLETQYF. The entire variable domain, with the rest obtained from reference TRBV5-1 and TRBJ2-5, is as follows: KAGVTQTPRYLIKTRGQQVTLSCSPISGHRSVSWYQQTPGQGLQFLFEYFSETQRNKGNFPGRFSGRQFSNSRSEMNVSTLELGDSALYLCASSSPEVLETQYFGPGTRLLVL.

This clonotype was counted only a few times. The rearrangement uses TRBV20-1 and TRBJ1-1, with no clear D. The V and J ends lost 3 bases and 1 base respectively, with 12 bases between them. This CDR3 has 14 amino acids. From germline, CDR1 is DFQATT and CDR2 SNEGSKA (reference sequence). CDR3 nucleotides: TGCAGTGCTAGTCCCCTCAATACGAACACTGAAGCTTTCTTT. Its protein product is CSASPLNTNTEAFF.

This clonotype appeared a few times. V is TRBV6-5 and J is TRBJ1-2, with D tentatively TRBD1 (6 bases). The CDR3 is 14 amino acids. V gave up 2 bases and J gave up 4 bases, with 11 bases separating them. The V gene's germline CDR1 is MNHEY and CDR2 SVGAGI. CDR3 amino acids: CASSYRDTSYGYTF. CDR3 nucleotides: TGTGCCAGCAGTTACCGGGACACAAGCTATGGCTACACCTTC.

In its sample, this clonotype was seen a few times. This rearrangement joins TRBV6-2 or TRBV6-3 to TRBJ2-7; 13 bases line up with TRBD2. The CDR3 loop spans 15 amino acids. Germline V CDR1 and CDR2: MNHEY, SVGEGT. The V segment lost 5 bases and the J segment 3 bases; nucleotides outside the gene matches: 4. The CDR3 region is CASSQGLAGNYEQYV. The DNA of the CDR3 is TGTGCCAGCAGTCAGGGACTAGCGGGGAACTACGAGCAGTACGTC.

This clonotype has more than one count but fewer than ten. The rearrangement uses TRBV10-3 and TRBJ2-3; D uncertain. The CDR3 is 13 residues long. Trimming removed 8 bases from V and 4 bases from J, with 13 bases in between. Germline V lookup: CDR1 ENHRY, CDR2 SYGVKD. The DNA for the CDR3 is TGTGCCATCGGGCCCCAGGATCCAGATACGCAGTATTTT. Amino acid sequence: CAIGPQDPDTQYF.

This chain joins TRBV4-2 and TRBJ2-7, with 8 bases identical to TRBD2. CDR3 length: 17 residues. Trimming removed 4 bases from V and 0 bases from J; junction bases left unmatched: 11. Germline CDR1 LGHNA, CDR2 YNFKEQ. This CDR3 reads CASSREKSGSASYEQYF. CDR3 in DNA: TGTGCCAGCAGCCGCGAGAAAAGCGGGAGCGCCTCCTACGAGCAGTACTTC.

The chain recombines TRBV5-1 with TRBJ1-2; a weak D match, TRBD1 (5 bases). Germline CDR1 and CDR2: SGHRS and YFSETQ. With 0 bases removed from V and 8 bases from J, the gap between germline ends came to 17 bases. The length of the CDR3 is 15 residues. The CDR3 sequence is CASSLEGRARRGYTF. CDR3 nucleotide sequence: TGCGCCAGCAGCTTGGAGGGCAGGGCCCGACGGGGCTACACCTTC.

The chain uses TRBV6-1 and TRBJ2-7; D is possibly TRBD2 (6 bases). Germline CDR1 reads MNHNS; CDR2 reads SASEGT. With 7 bases removed from V and 3 bases from J, the gap between germline ends came to 16 bases. The CDR3 has 14 residues. CDR3 sequence: CASNVGTGRYEQYV. Written as DNA, the CDR3 is TGTGCCAGCAATGTCGGGACTGGACGCTACGAGCAGTACGTC.

This clonotype was recorded at least ten times. This CDR3 is CASSSGQGSNQPQHF. CDR3 coding DNA: TGTGCCAGCAGCTCGGGCCAAGGTAGCAATCAGCCCCAGCATTTT. This chain uses TRBV12-3 or TRBV12-4 with TRBJ1-5; no firm D call. The CDR3 spans 15 residues. The V end lost 6 bases, the J end lost 0 bases, and 12 bases lay between the germline ends.

V usage is TRBV3-1 and J usage is TRBJ2-3; 9 nucleotides line up with TRBD1. This CDR3 has 16 amino acids. From germline, CDR1 is LGHDT and CDR2 YNNKEL (reference sequence). Trimming removed 5 bases from V and 4 bases from J; junction bases left unmatched: 10. The CDR3 nucleotides are TGTGCCAGCAGCTTTCCGGGACAGGGAACAGCAGATACGCAGTATTTT. It encodes CASSFPGQGTADTQYF.

This sequence joins TRBV28 and TRBJ2-5; tentative D call: TRBD2 (6 bases). CDR1 is MDHEN, CDR2 SYDVKM, per germline. The CDR3 is made up of 16 amino acids. Deletions cut 3 bases from V and 1 base from J, with 15 bases between. CDR3 DNA: TGTGCCAGCAGTTTTATGGCGGGACTTGTCCAAGAGACCCAGTACTTC. Translation gives CASSFMAGLVQETQYF.

The chain recombines TRBV4-1 with TRBJ2-2; tentatively, D is TRBD2 (5 bases). Trimming removed 3 bases from V and 0 bases from J, with 14 bases in between. This CDR3 is 17 amino acids long. Germline values: CDR1 MGHRA, CDR2 YSYEKL. Here the CDR3 reads CASSQSRASSNTGELFF. The CDR3 nucleotides are TGCGCCAGCAGCCAGTCGAGGGCTAGTTCGAACACCGGGGAGCTGTTTTTT.

The chain combines TRBV12-3 or TRBV12-4 with TRBJ2-3, with D perhaps given as TRBD1 or TRBD2 (5 bases each). This CDR3 region has 14 residues. Trimming cost V 7 bases and J 5 bases, with 16 bases left between them. The CDR3 protein is CASTGTAAGDTQYF. CDR3 DNA: TGTGCCAGCACCGGGACGGCAGCCGGAGATACGCAGTATTTT.

The V and J genes are TRBV7-8 and TRBJ2-5; TRBD2 matches 9 bases. V shed 2 bases, J shed 0 bases, and the junction held 4 bases outside the gene matches. CDR3 size: 16 residues. The germline CDR1 and CDR2 sequences are SGHVS and FQNEAQ. The CDR3 nucleotides read TGTGCCAGCAGCTTACCTAGCGGGACGTACCAAGAGACCCAGTACTTC. It translates to CASSLPSGTYQETQYF.